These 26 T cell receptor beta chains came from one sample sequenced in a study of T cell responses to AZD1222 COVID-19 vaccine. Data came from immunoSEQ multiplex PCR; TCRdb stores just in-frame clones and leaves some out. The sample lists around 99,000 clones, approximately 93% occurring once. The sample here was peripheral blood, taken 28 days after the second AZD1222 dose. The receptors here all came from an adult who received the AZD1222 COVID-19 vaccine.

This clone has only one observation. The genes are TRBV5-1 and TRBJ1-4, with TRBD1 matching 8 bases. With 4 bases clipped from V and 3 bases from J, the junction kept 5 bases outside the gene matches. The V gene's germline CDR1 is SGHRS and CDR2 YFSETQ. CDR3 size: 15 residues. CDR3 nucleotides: TGCGCCAGCAGCGCGACAGGGGTCCCTAATGAAAAACTGTTTTTT. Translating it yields CASSATGVPNEKLFF.

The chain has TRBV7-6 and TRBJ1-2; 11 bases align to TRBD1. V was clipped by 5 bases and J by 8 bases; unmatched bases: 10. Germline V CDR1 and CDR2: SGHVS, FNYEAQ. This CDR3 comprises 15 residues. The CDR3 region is CASSRTGTGGMGYTF. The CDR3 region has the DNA TGTGCCAGCAGCCGGACCGGGACAGGGGGTATGGGCTACACCTTC.

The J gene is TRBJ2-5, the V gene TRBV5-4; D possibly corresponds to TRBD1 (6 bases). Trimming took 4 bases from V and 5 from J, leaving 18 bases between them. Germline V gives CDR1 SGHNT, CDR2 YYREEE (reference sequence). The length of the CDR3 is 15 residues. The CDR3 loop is CASSDPVRGQETQYF. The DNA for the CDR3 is TGTGCCAGCAGCGACCCTGTCAGGGGTCAGGAGACCCAGTACTTC. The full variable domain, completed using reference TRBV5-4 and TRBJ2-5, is ETGVTQSPTHLIKTRGQQVTLRCSSQSGHNTVSWYQQALGQGPQFIFQYYREEENGRGNFPPRFSGLQFPNYSSELNVNALELDDSALYLCASSDPVRGQETQYFGPGTRLLVL.

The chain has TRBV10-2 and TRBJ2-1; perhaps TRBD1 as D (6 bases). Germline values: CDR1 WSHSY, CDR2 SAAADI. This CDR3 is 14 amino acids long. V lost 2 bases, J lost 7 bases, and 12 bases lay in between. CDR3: CASSEGQPRNEQFF. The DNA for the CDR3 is TGCGCCAGCAGTGAGGGACAGCCGAGGAATGAGCAGTTCTTC.

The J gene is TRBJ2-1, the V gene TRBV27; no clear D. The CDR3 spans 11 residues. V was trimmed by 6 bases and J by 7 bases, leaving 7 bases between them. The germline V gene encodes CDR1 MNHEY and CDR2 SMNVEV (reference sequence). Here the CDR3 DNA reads TGTGCCAGCAGATCAACGAATGAGCAGTTCTTC. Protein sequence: CASRSTNEQFF.

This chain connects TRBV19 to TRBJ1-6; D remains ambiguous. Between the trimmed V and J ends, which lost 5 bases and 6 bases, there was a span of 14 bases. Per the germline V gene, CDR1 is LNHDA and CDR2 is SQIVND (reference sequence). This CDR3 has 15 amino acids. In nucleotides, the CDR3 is TGTGCCAGTAGTTCCCGTGACTTCGCTAATTCACCCCTCCACTTT. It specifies CASSSRDFANSPLHF.

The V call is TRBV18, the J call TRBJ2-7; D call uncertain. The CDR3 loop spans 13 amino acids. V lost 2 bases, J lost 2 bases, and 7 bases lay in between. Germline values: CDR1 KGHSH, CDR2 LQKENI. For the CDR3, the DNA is TGTGCCAGCTCACCAGACGGCACCTACGAGCAGTACTTC. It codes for CASSPDGTYEQYF.

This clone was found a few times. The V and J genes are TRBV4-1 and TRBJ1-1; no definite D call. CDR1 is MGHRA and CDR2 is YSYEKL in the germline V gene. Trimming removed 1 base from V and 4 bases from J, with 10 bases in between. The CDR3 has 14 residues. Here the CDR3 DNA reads TGCGCCAGCAGCCAAGGGGTCCAGTCCACTGAAGCTTTCTTT. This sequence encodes CASSQGVQSTEAFF.

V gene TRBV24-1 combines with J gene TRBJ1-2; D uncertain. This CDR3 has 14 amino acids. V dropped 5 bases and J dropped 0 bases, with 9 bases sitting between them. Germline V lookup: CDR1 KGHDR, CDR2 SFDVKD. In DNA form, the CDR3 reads TGTGCCACCAGTGGTCAGGAATCTAACTATGGCTACACCTTC. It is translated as CATSGQESNYGYTF.

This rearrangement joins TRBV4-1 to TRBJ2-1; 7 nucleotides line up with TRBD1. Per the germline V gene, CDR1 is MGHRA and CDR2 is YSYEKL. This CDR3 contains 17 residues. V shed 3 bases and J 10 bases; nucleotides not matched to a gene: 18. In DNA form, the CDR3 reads TGCGCCAGCAGCCACAGATCCGAGACAGGGAACAGTAGGGAGCAGTTCTTC. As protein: CASSHRSETGNSREQFF.

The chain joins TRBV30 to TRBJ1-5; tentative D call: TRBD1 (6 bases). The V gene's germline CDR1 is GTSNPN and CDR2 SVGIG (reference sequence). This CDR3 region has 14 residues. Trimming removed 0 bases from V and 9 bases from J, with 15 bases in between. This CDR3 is CAWSVGHGGTPQHF. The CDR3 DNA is TGTGCCTGGAGTGTGGGACACGGGGGAACGCCCCAGCATTTT. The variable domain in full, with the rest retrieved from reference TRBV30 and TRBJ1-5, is SQTIHQWPATLVQPVGSPLSLECTVEGTSNPNLYWYRQAAGRGLQLLFYSVGIGQISSEVPQNLSASRPQDRQFILSSKKLLLSDSGFYLCAWSVGHGGTPQHFGDGTRLSIL.

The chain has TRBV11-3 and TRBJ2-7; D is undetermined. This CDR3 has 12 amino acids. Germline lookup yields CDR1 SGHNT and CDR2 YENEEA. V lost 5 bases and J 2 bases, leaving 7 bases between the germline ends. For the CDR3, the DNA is TGTGCCAGCAGCCATGGGGCCTACGAGCAGTACTTC. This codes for CASSHGAYEQYF.

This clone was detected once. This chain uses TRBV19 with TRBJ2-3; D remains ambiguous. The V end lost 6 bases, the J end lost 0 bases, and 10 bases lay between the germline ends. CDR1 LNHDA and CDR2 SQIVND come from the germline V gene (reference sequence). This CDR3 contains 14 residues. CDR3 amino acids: CASSPSWSTDTQYF. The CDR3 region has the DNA TGTGCCAGTAGCCCCTCGTGGAGCACAGATACGCAGTATTTT. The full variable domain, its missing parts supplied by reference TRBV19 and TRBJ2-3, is DGGITQSPKYLFRKEGQNVTLSCEQNLNHDAMYWYRQDPGQGLRLIYYSQIVNDFQKGDIAEGYSVSREKKESFPLTVTSAQKNPTAFYLCASSPSWSTDTQYFGPGTRLTVL.

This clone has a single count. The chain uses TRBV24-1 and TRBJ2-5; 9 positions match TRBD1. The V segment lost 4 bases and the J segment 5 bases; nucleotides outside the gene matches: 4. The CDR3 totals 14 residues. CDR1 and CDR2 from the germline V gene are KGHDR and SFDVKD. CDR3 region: CATSDPGQGETQYF. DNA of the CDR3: TGTGCCACCAGTGACCCCGGACAGGGGGAGACCCAGTACTTC.

The CDR3 DNA reads as TGTGCCAGCAGCCCCCACCCACAGGGGGCGGTTGAAAAACTGTTTTTT. This translates into CASSPHPQGAVEKLFF. The rearrangement links TRBV28 to TRBJ1-4; TRBD1 agrees at 9 bases. The germline CDR1 and CDR2 sequences are MDHEN and SYDVKM. V gave up 6 bases and J gave up 7 bases; unmatched junction bases: 12. The CDR3 loop spans 16 amino acids.

Written as DNA, the CDR3 is TGTGCCTGGAGTGACCCAGGGAACACTGAAGCTTTCTTT. Its protein product is CAWSDPGNTEAFF. The chain recombines TRBV30 with TRBJ1-1; D gene ambiguous. The CDR3 length is 13 residues. Trimming left V 1 base short and J 1 base short, with 7 bases between. Germline CDR1 is GTSNPN and CDR2 is SVGIG (reference sequence).

CDR3 bases: TGTGCCACCAGCAGAGATCCGGGAAACTCTGGAAACACCATATATTTT. Protein sequence: CATSRDPGNSGNTIYF. This chain connects TRBV15 to TRBJ1-3; D gene uncertain. Germline V gene data show CDR1 as LNHNV and CDR2 as YYDKDF (reference sequence). CDR3 length: 16 residues. Trimming left V 0 bases short and J 0 bases short, with 9 bases between.

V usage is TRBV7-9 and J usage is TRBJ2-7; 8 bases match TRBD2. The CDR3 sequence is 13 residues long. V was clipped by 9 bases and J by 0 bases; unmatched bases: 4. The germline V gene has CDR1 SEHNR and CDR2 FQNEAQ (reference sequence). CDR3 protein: CASRREASYEQYF. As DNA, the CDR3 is TGTGCCAGTCGGCGGGAGGCCTCCTACGAGCAGTACTTC.

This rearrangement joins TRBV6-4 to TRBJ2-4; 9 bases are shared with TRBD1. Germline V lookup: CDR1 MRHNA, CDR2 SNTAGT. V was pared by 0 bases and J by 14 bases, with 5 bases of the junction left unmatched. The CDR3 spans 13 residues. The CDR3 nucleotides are TGTGCCAGCAGTGACTCGACAGGGGGGGTGAAGTACTTC. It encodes CASSDSTGGVKYF.

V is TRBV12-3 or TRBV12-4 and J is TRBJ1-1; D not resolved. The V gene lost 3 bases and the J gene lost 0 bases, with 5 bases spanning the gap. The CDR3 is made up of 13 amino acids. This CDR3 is CASSFYMNTEAFF. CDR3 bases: TGTGCCAGCAGTTTTTACATGAACACTGAAGCTTTCTTT.

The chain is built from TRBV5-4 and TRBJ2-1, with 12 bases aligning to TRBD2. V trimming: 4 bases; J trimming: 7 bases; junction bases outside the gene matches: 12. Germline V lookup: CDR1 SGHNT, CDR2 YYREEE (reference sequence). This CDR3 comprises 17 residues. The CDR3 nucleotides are TGTGCCAGCAGCCCCGGGACTAGCGGGCCCCGTCGAAATGAGCAGTTCTTC. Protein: CASSPGTSGPRRNEQFF. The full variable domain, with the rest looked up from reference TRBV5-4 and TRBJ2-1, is ETGVTQSPTHLIKTRGQQVTLRCSSQSGHNTVSWYQQALGQGPQFIFQYYREEENGRGNFPPRFSGLQFPNYSSELNVNALELDDSALYLCASSPGTSGPRRNEQFFGPGTRLTVL.

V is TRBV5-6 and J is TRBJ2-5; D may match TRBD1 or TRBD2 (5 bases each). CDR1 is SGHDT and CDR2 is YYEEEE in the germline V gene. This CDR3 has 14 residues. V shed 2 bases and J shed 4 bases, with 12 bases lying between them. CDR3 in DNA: TGTGCCAGCAGCTTACTAAGGGGAGCAGAGACCCAGTACTTC. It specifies CASSLLRGAETQYF.

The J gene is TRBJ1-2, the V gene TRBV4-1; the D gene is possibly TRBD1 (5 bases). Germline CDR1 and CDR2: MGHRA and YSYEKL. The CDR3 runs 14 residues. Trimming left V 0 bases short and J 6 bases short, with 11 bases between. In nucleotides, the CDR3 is TGCGCCAGCAGCCAAGAGCGGGTCAGGGATGGCTACACCTTC. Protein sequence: CASSQERVRDGYTF.

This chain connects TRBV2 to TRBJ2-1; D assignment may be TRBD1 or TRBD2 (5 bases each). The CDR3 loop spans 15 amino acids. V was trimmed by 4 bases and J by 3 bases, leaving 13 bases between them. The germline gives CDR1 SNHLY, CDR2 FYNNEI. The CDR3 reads CASSVSPGRYNEQFF. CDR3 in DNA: TGTGCCAGCAGTGTCTCTCCGGGACGCTACAATGAGCAGTTCTTC.

The CDR3 protein is CSVLEAGPNYGYTF. The CDR3 nucleotides read TGCAGCGTTCTCGAGGCAGGCCCTAACTATGGCTACACCTTC. The V gene is TRBV29-1, the J gene TRBJ1-2; no definite D call. Germline assignment: CDR1 SQVTM and CDR2 ANQGSEA. Trimming shortened V by 5 bases and J by 0 bases, and 13 bases separated the two germline ends. This CDR3 comprises 14 residues.

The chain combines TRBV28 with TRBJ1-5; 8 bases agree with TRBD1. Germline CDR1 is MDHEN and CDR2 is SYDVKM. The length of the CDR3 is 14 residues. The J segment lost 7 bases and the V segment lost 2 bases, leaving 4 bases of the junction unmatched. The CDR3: CASSLGTGYQPQHF. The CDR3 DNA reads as TGTGCCAGCAGTTTAGGGACAGGCTACCAGCCCCAGCATTTT.